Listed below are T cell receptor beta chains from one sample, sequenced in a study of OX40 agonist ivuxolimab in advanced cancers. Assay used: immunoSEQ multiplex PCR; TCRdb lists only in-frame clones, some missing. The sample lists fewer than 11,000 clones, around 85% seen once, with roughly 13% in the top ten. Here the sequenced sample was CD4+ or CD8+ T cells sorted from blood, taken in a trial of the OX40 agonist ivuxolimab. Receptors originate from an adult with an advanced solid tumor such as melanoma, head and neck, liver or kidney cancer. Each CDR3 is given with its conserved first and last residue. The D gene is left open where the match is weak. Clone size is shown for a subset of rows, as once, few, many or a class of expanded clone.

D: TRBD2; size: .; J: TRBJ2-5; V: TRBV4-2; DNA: TGTGCCAGCAGCCCGGGGGGTCTGGAGACCCAGTACTTC; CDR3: CASSPGGLETQYF
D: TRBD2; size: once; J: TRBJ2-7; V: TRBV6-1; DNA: TGTGCCAGCAGTGTGGGACTAGCATACAGCTCCTACGAGCAGTACTTC; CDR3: CASSVGLAYSSYEQYF
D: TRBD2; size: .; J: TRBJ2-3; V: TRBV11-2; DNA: TGTGCCAGCAGCCTTTGGACTAGTTCAGATACGCAGTATTTT; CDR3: CASSLWTSSDTQYF
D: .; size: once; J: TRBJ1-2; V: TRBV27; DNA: TGTGCCAGCAGCACGACATGGGGGTCCGGCGGCTACACCTTC; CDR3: CASSTTWGSGGYTF
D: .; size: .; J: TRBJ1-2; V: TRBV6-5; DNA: TGTGCCAGCAGCCGGGTAGCCCGCTCTAACTATGGCTACACCTTC; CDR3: CASSRVARSNYGYTF
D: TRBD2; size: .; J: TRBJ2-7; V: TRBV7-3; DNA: TGTGCCAGCAGCTTATTGGGGGGGTACGAGCAGTACTTC; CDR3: CASSLLGGYEQYF
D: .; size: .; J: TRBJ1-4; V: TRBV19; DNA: TGTGCCAGTAGTGCCTGGGGAGCGCCGGATGAAAAACTGTTTTTT; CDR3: CASSAWGAPDEKLFF
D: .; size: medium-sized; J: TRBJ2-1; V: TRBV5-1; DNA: TGCGCCAGCAGCTTGGCACTAACTGATGAGCAGTTCTTC; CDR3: CASSLALTDEQFF
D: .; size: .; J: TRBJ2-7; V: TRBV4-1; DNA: TGCGCCAGCAGCCAAGATGAATCAGGGTGGAACGAGCAGTACTTC; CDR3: CASSQDESGWNEQYF
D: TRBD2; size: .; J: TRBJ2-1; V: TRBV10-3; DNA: TGTGCCATCAGTGATCTAGCGGGGAGTTCCTACAATGAGCAGTTCTTC; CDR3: CAISDLAGSSYNEQFF
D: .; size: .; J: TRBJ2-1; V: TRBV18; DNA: TGTGCCAGCTCACTGACAGGAGTAGATGAGCAGTTCTTC; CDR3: CASSLTGVDEQFF
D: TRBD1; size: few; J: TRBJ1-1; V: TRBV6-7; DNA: TGTGCCAGCCCACGACCCGGGACAGCGAACACTGAAGCTTTCTTT; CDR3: CASPRPGTANTEAFF
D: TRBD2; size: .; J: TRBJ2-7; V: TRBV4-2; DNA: TGTGCCAGCAGCCCCGGCGGGGGAACCTACGAGCAGTACTTC; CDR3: CASSPGGGTYEQYF
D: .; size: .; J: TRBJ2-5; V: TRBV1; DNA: TGCACCAGCAGCCAAGATCCGAAGTACCAAGAGACCCAGTACTTC; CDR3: CTSSQDPKYQETQYF
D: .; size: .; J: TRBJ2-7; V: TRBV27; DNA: TGTGCCAGCAGTTTAAGAGGCTTCTACGAGCAGTACTTC; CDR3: CASSLRGFYEQYF
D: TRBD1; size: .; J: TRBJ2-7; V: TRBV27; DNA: TGTGCCAGCAGTTTCGGGCAGGGGGAAGGGGAGCAGTACTTC; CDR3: CASSFGQGEGEQYF
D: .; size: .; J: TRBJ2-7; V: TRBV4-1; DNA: TGCGCCAGCAGCCAGGGCGTTATCTCCTACGAGCAGTACTTC; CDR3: CASSQGVISYEQYF
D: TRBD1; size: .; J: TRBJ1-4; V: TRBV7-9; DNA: TGTGCCAGCAGGGCGGGACAGGGGGATGAAAAACTGTTTTTT; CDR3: CASRAGQGDEKLFF
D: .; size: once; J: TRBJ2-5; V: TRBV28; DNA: TGTGCCAGCAACCCCCAGAGGGGGGCAGGAGAGACCCAGTACTTC; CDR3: CASNPQRGAGETQYF
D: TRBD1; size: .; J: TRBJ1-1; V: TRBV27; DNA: TGTGCCAGCAGTTTATCGACAGGGCTAGAAGCTTTCTTT; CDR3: CASSLSTGLEAFF
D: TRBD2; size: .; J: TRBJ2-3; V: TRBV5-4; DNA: TGTGCCAGCAGCTCAACAGGGACTAGCGGGGGAGCTAGCACAGATACGCAGTATTTT; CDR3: CASSSTGTSGGASTDTQYF
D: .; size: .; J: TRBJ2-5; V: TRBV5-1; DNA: TGCGCCAGCAGCGGCGGACAGACCGGTACGAAGGAGACCCAGTACTTC; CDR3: CASSGGQTGTKETQYF
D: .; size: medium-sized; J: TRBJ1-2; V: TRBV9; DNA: TGTGCCAGCAGCCCTGGGGGAGGTGGCTATGGCTACACCTTC; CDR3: CASSPGGGGYGYTF
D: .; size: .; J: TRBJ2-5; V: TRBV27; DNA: TGTGCCAGCAGTTTCCAGCGTGCCGGGGAGACCCAGTACTTC; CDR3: CASSFQRAGETQYF
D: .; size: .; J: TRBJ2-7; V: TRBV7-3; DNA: TGTGCCAGCAGCCCTGGGGGCGGGGGCGACGAGCAGTACTTC; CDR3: CASSPGGGGDEQYF
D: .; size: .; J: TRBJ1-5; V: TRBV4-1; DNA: TGCGCCAGCAGCCCGAGGACAGACTTAAATCAGCCCCAGCATTTT; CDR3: CASSPRTDLNQPQHF
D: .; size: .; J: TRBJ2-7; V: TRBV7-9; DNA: TGTGCCAGCAGCTCCGTCCAGGGTCTCCACGAGCAGTACTTC; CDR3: CASSSVQGLHEQYF
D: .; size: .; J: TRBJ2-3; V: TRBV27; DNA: TGTGCCAGCAGTTTACCTGGTGGGACAGATACGCAGTATTTT; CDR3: CASSLPGGTDTQYF
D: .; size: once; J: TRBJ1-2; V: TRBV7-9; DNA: TGTGCCAGCAGCGACCCCGTCTGGGAGAAAGATGAGGGCTACACCTTC; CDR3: CASSDPVWEKDEGYTF
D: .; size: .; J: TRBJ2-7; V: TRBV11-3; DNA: TGTGCCAGCAGCTTTAGGGGGGCCAGCTCCTACGAGCAGTACTTC; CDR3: CASSFRGASSYEQYF
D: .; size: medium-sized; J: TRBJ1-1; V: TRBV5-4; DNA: TGTGCCAGCAGCATGACAATGGGAAACACTGAAGCTTTCTTT; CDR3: CASSMTMGNTEAFF
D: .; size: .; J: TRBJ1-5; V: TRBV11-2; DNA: TGTGCCAGCAGCTCAGGGAGCAATCAGCCCCAGCATTTT; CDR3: CASSSGSNQPQHF
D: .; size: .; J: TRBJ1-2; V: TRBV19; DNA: TGTGCCAGTAGTATGACGGGAAACTATGGCTACACCTTC; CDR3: CASSMTGNYGYTF
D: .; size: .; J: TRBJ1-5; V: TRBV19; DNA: TGTGCCAGTAGTTCCCGCCTAGTCAGGGATCAGCCCCAGCATTTT; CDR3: CASSSRLVRDQPQHF
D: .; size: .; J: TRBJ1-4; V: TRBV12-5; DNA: TGTGCTAGTGCGGCCTCTCTTGACCTTAATGAAAAACTGTTTTTT; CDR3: CASAASLDLNEKLFF
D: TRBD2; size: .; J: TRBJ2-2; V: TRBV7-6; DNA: TGTGCCAGCAGCGAAGGGACTAGCGGGGGGTTAACCGGGGAGCTGTTTTTT; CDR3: CASSEGTSGGLTGELFF
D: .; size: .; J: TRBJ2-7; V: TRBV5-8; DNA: TGTGCCAGCAGCTTGGCGGCCTACGAGCAGTACTTC; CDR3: CASSLAAYEQYF
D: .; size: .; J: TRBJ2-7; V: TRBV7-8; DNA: TGTGCCAGCAGCCTCCGGGACGCTTACTACGAGCAGTACTTC; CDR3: CASSLRDAYYEQYF
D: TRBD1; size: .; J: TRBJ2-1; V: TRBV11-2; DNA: TGTGCCAGCAGCTTAGATTCCCCCGAGGGGGCCTGGTACAATGAGCAGTTCTTC; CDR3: CASSLDSPEGAWYNEQFF
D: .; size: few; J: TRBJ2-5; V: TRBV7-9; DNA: TGTGCCAGCAGCCCTAACAGGGAAGAGACCCAGTACTTC; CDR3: CASSPNREETQYF
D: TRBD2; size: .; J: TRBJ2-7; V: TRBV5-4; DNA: TGTGCCAGCAGCTTCTCGAGCGGGGGCTACGAGCAGTACTTC; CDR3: CASSFSSGGYEQYF
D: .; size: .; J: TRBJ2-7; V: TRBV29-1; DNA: TGCAGCGTTGAAGTGAGTACACCCTACGAGCAGTACTTC; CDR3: CSVEVSTPYEQYF